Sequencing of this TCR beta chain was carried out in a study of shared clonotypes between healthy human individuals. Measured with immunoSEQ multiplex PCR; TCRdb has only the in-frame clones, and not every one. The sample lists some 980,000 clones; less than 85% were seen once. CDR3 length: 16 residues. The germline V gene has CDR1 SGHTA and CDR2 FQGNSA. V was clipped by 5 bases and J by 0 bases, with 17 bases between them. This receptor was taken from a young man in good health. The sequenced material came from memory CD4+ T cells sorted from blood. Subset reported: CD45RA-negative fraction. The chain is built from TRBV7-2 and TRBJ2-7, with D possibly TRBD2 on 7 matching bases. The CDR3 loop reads CASSATGGSGSYEQYF. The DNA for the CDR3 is TGTGCCAGCAGCGCCACGGGGGGCTCAGGCTCCTACGAGCAGTACTTC.